These 2 T cell receptor beta chains share one sample of origin, sequenced in a study of blood T cell repertoires in COVID-19. This table comes from immunoSEQ multiplex PCR, and its TCRdb copy is limited to in-frame clones, with some not included. This sample has some 270,000 clones, with roughly 85% found just once. Material for sequencing was PBMCs or T cells enriched from blood (not recorded which). The receptors were sampled from a woman between 45 and 60 years old who had been exposed to COVID-19.

The J gene is TRBJ1-1, the V gene TRBV12-5; D not resolved. This CDR3 spans 11 amino acids. V lost 1 base, J lost 6 bases, and 3 bases lay in between. Germline V lookup: CDR1 LGHNT, CDR2 FRNRAP. This CDR3 is CASGLASEAFF. CDR3 coding DNA: TGTGCTAGTGGTTTGGCCTCTGAAGCTTTCTTT.

In this sample, this clone turned up once. J is TRBJ2-2 and V is TRBV7-7; D may be TRBD2 (6 bases). The CDR3 is made up of 15 amino acids. Per the germline V gene, CDR1 is SSHAT and CDR2 is FNYEAQ (reference sequence). Trimming took 5 bases from V and 6 from J, leaving 16 bases between them. CDR3 bases: TGTGCCAGCAGCCCGGGGGAACTTAAGGCCGGGGAGCTGTTTTTT. As protein: CASSPGELKAGELFF.